One sample yielded the 20 T cell receptor beta chains listed below, sequenced in a study of a mutant IDH1 vaccine in newly diagnosed glioma. Time point specified: week 5, during vaccination. Doses consisted of 300 ug of mutant IDH1 20-mer peptide each, paired with topical imiquimod. Their antigens are not known. Sequencing used immunoSEQ multiplex PCR; TCRdb keeps in-frame clones, though not all of them. This sample has some 55,000 clones, with over 80% found just once. The sample consisted of PBMCs, taken from a glioma patient whose treatment included an IDH1 peptide vaccine. The receptors were sampled from a woman aged 40 to 50 with glioma.

The chain recombines TRBV7-8 with TRBJ2-7; D is unresolved. V lost 5 bases and J lost 4, with 9 bases in between. The V gene's germline CDR1 is SGHVS and CDR2 FQNEAQ. CDR3 length: 12 amino acids. The CDR3 region is CASSPLGYEQYF. CDR3 sequence (DNA): TGTGCCAGCAGCCCTCTTGGGTACGAGCAGTACTTC.

The chain recombines TRBV2 with TRBJ1-3; D gene unclear. V was cut by 5 bases and J by 4 bases, with 12 bases left in between. The CDR3 totals 14 residues. CDR1 SNHLY and CDR2 FYNNEI come from the germline V gene. Here the CDR3 DNA reads TGTGCCAGCAGTTCCGAGGGTTCAGGAAACACCATATATTTT. Its translation: CASSSEGSGNTIYF.

This chain uses TRBV7-9 with TRBJ2-7; 9 nucleotides line up with TRBD1. Per the germline V gene, CDR1 is SEHNR and CDR2 is FQNEAQ (reference sequence). V shed 4 bases and J 5 bases; nucleotides not matched to a gene: 9. The CDR3 length is 15 residues. The CDR3 region has the DNA TGTGCCAGCAGCTCAGAGGGACAGGGAAGGAACGAGCAGTACTTC. It specifies CASSSEGQGRNEQYF.

The chain employs TRBV27 and TRBJ1-2; TRBD1 matches at 10 bases. The CDR3 extends over 15 amino acids. Germline CDR1 and CDR2: MNHEY and SMNVEV (reference sequence). V gave up 10 bases and J gave up 2 bases; unmatched junction bases: 10. Here the CDR3 DNA reads TGTGCCACCAAGCGGGGGACAGGGGACAACTATGGCTACACCTTC. Translation gives CATKRGTGDNYGYTF.

V is TRBV10-3 and J is TRBJ2-2, with TRBD2 matching over 8 bases. Germline lookup yields CDR1 ENHRY and CDR2 SYGVKD. The CDR3 has 20 amino acids. The ends lost 0 bases at V and 5 bases at J; junction bases unmatched: 17. The CDR3: CAISESLSRGSGRGTGELFF. The CDR3 DNA is TGTGCCATCAGTGAGTCGTTATCCCGGGGAAGCGGGAGAGGAACCGGGGAGCTGTTTTTT.

The rearrangement joins TRBV2 to TRBJ2-7, with 7 bases matching TRBD1. Germline loops: CDR1 SNHLY, CDR2 FYNNEI. The CDR3 totals 10 residues. V gave up 9 bases and J gave up 8 bases; unmatched junction bases: 4. Written as DNA, the CDR3 is TGTGCCAGTGACAGGGAGAAGCAGTACTTC. It yields the protein CASDREKQYF.

The genes are TRBV5-1 and TRBJ2-1; weak D call: TRBD2 (6 bases). This CDR3 is 16 amino acids long. V dropped 0 bases and J dropped 2 bases, with 12 bases sitting between them. Germline assignment: CDR1 SGHRS and CDR2 YFSETQ. CDR3 DNA sequence: TGCGCCAGCAGCTTGGCCTGGGGGGATACCTACAATGAGCAGTTCTTC. Its protein product is CASSLAWGDTYNEQFF.

The rearrangement joins TRBV7-2 to TRBJ2-1; D gene unclear. The CDR3 is 11 residues long. CDR1 is SGHTA and CDR2 is FQGNSA in the germline V gene. Trimming removed 5 bases from V and 6 bases from J, with 5 bases in between. CDR3 sequence reads: CASSPSNEQFF. Written as DNA, the CDR3 is TGTGCCAGCAGCCCGAGCAATGAGCAGTTCTTC.

The chain joins TRBV5-5 to TRBJ1-1; D unresolved. Germline V lookup: CDR1 SGHKS, CDR2 YYEKEE (reference sequence). V lost 1 base, J lost 1 base, and 8 bases lay in between. The CDR3 is 14 amino acids. The CDR3 DNA reads as TGTGCCAGCAGCTTGCAGATGCGGAACACTGAAGCTTTCTTT. Protein sequence: CASSLQMRNTEAFF.

The V call is TRBV10-1, the J call TRBJ2-7; 10 bases align to TRBD1. Germline trimming cut 2 bases from V and 3 bases from J; bases unmatched to any gene: 7. CDR1 and CDR2 from the germline V gene are WNHNN and SYGVQD (reference sequence). The CDR3 runs to 16 residues. Here the CDR3 reads CASSETPRTGGYEQYF. The CDR3 region has the DNA TGCGCCAGCAGTGAGACCCCCCGGACAGGGGGCTACGAGCAGTACTTC.

The chain couples TRBV7-2 to TRBJ2-1; 7 bases agree with TRBD2. J gave up 15 bases and V 4 bases, and 12 bases lay outside the gene matches. This CDR3 is built from 13 residues. CDR1 SGHTA and CDR2 FQGNSA come from the germline V gene. The CDR3 region is CASSYGWRETPFF. Written as DNA, the CDR3 is TGTGCCAGCAGCTACGGTTGGCGGGAGACCCCGTTCTTC.

The chain carries TRBV5-1 and TRBJ2-7; perhaps D is TRBD1 or TRBD2 (5 bases each). Trimming cost V 0 bases and J 4 bases, with 11 bases left between them. The CDR3 length is 14 residues. Germline lookup yields CDR1 SGHRS and CDR2 YFSETQ. CDR3 DNA sequence: TGCGCCAGCAGCTTGGAGGCGAGGGGATACGAGCAGTACTTC. It yields the protein CASSLEARGYEQYF.

This sequence joins TRBV2 and TRBJ2-7; 7 nucleotides agree with TRBD2. This CDR3 is built from 16 residues. J lost 3 bases, V lost 2 bases, and 10 bases had no gene match. Germline CDR1 reads SNHLY; CDR2 reads FYNNEI. The CDR3 spells CASSESWGEGNYEQYF. CDR3 in DNA: TGTGCCAGCAGTGAATCGTGGGGGGAGGGGAACTACGAGCAGTACTTC.

The sample holds one count of this clone. The CDR3 coding sequence is TGTGCCAGCAGTTACCAGGCCGGCGCGGATGGCTACACCTTC. Protein product: CASSYQAGADGYTF. The rearrangement links TRBV6-5 to TRBJ1-2; no definite D call. This CDR3 spans 14 amino acids. V was pared by 2 bases and J by 6 bases, with 13 bases between. CDR1 is MNHEY, CDR2 SVGAGI, per germline.

The chain uses TRBV4-1 and TRBJ2-5, with TRBD1 identical over 7 bases. This CDR3 contains 15 residues. The J segment lost 0 bases and the V segment lost 2 bases, leaving 3 bases of the junction unmatched. Looked up from germline, CDR1 is MGHRA and CDR2 is YSYEKL. The CDR3 nucleotides read TGCGCCAGCAGCCAACAGGGGGTGTACCAAGAGACCCAGTACTTC. Amino acid sequence: CASSQQGVYQETQYF.

V usage is TRBV4-1 and J usage is TRBJ2-3; no reliable D call. The CDR3 is 14 residues long. The V end lost 0 bases, the J end lost 1 base, and 5 bases lay between the germline ends. Germline lookup yields CDR1 MGHRA and CDR2 YSYEKL. The CDR3 reads CASSQERGTDTQYF. The CDR3 DNA reads as TGCGCCAGCAGCCAAGAACGGGGCACAGATACGCAGTATTTT.

The V gene is TRBV4-3, the J gene TRBJ2-1, with 9 positions matching TRBD1. The germline gives CDR1 LGHNA, CDR2 YSLEER. The trim removed 1 base at V and 1 base at J, leaving 2 bases unmatched. The CDR3 runs to 16 residues. CDR3 loop: CASSQVGQGSYNEQFF. The CDR3, as DNA: TGCGCCAGCAGCCAAGTGGGACAGGGATCCTACAATGAGCAGTTCTTC.

The rearrangement links TRBV21-1 to TRBJ2-2; TRBD1 was called by the table and not checked on the DNA. TRBV21-1 is listed as a pseudogene. This CDR3 spans 16 amino acids. The CDR3 DNA reads as TGTGCCAGCAGCAGACGACAGCGTTCGAACACCGGGGAGCTGTTTTTT. Its translation: CASSRRQRSNTGELFF.

The chain uses TRBV7-9 and TRBJ2-5, with TRBD1 matching 7 bases. After removal of 5 bases from V and 1 base from J, the junction contained 4 bases not matched to a gene. The CDR3 runs 14 residues. Germline V gives CDR1 SEHNR, CDR2 FQNEAQ (reference sequence). CDR3 in amino acids: CASSKGQTQETQYF. CDR3 in DNA: TGTGCCAGCAGCAAGGGACAGACCCAAGAGACCCAGTACTTC.

The V and J genes are TRBV6-5 and TRBJ1-6; 11 bases are shared with TRBD1. Germline values: CDR1 MNHEY, CDR2 SVGAGI. The ends lost 2 bases at V and 10 bases at J; junction bases unmatched: 4. There are 15 residues in the CDR3. As DNA, the CDR3 is TGTGCCAGCAGTTACGGGGACAGGGGGAACTCACCCCTCCACTTT. Translation gives CASSYGDRGNSPLHF.